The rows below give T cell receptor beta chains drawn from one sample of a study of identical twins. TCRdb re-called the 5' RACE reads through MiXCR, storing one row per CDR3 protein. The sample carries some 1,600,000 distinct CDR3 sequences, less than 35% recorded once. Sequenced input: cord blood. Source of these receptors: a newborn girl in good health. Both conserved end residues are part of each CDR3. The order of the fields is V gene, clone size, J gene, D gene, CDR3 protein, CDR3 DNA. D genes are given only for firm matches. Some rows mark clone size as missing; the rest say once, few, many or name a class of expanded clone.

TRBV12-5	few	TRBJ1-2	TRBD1	CASGLVRTGGGTYGYTF	TGTGCTAGTGGTTTGGTACGGACAGGGGGTGGGACCTATGGCTACACCTTC
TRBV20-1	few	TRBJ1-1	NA	CSARAFLGTPNTEAFF	TGCAGTGCTAGAGCTTTCTTGGGGACACCGAACACTGAAGCTTTCTTT
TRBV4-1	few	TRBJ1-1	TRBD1	CASSQEGRQGNTEAFF	TGCGCCAGCAGCCAAGAAGGTAGACAGGGGAACACTGAAGCTTTCTTT
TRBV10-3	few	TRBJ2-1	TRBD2	CAISPSSGYSYNEQFF	TGTGCCATCAGCCCCTCTAGCGGCTACTCCTACAATGAGCAGTTCTTC
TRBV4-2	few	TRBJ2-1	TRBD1	CASRHTGVEQFF	TGTGCCAGCAGGCATACAGGGGTCGAGCAGTTCTTC
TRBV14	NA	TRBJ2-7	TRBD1	CASSQSPGQGSEQYF	TGTGCCAGCAGCCAATCCCCGGGACAGGGGTCCGAGCAGTACTTC
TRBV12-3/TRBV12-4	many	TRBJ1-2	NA	CASSSSGANYGYTF	TGTGCCAGCAGTTCCAGTGGAGCTAACTATGGCTACACCTTC
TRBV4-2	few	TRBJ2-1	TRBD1	CASSQYRGSGYEQFF	TGTGCCAGCAGCCAGTACAGGGGATCGGGGTATGAGCAGTTCTTC
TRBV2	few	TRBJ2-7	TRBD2	CASRAGGSYNEQYF	TGTGCCAGCAGAGCGGGGGGCTCCTACAATGAGCAGTACTTC
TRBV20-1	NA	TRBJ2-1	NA	CSASLWNDQFF	TGCAGTGCTAGTCTATGGAATGACCAGTTCTTC
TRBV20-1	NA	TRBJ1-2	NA	CSARVGMNYGYTF	TGCAGTGCTAGAGTCGGGATGAACTATGGCTACACCTTC
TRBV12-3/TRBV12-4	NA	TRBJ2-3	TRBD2	CASRRLAGEDTDTQYF	TGTGCCAGCAGGCGACTAGCGGGAGAGGACACAGATACGCAGTATTTT
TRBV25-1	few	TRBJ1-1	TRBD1	CASSVPGQGIGGAFF	TGTGCCAGCAGTGTGCCCGGACAGGGAATTGGGGGAGCTTTCTTT
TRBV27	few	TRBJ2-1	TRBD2	CASSLMREWDNEQFF	TGTGCCAGCAGTTTGATGCGGGAGTGGGACAATGAGCAGTTCTTC
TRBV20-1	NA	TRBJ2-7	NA	CSVSDTGGCEQYF	TGCAGTGTGTCAGACACTGGGGGCTGCGAGCAGTACTTC
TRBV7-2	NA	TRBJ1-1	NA	CASSYDPNTEAFF	TGTGCCAGCAGCTACGATCCGAACACTGAAGCTTTCTTT
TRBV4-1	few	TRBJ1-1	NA	CASSPGVGTTEAFF	TGCGCCAGCAGCCCGGGTGTGGGGACCACTGAAGCTTTCTTT
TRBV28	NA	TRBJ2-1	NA	CASSGGPLGETQFF	TGTGCCAGCAGTGGGGGGCCTCTTGGAGAGACCCAGTTCTTC
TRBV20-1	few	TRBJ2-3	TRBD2	CSAFPDPSSGRSPSTDTQYF	TGCAGTGCTTTCCCAGACCCCTCTAGCGGGAGGTCCCCAAGCACAGATACGCAGTATTTT
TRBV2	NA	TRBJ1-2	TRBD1	CASNPLSDRGPDTF	TGTGCCAGCAACCCTCTCTCCGACAGGGGCCCTGACACCTTC
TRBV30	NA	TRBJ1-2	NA	CAWTPSGVHGHTF	TGTGCCTGGACTCCCTCAGGGGTCCATGGCCACACCTTC
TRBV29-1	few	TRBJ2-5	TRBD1	CSVDRDRVHQETQYF	TGCAGCGTGGACCGGGACAGGGTCCACCAAGAGACCCAGTACTTC
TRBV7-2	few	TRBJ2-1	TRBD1	CASSLRTGTGRKGVYNEQFF	TGTGCCAGCAGCTTAAGGACAGGGACAGGGCGAAAGGGGGTCTACAATGAGCAGTTCTTC
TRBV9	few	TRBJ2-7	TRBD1	CASSASGTGLGEQYF	TGTGCCAGCAGCGCATCCGGGACAGGGTTAGGAGAGCAGTACTTC
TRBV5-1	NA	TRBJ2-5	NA	CASISRGPTQETQYF	TGCGCCAGCATCTCTAGAGGGCCAACCCAAGAGACCCAGTACTTC
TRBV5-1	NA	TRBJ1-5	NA	CASIRTDRKGSNQPQHF	TGCGCCAGCATCCGGACAGACAGGAAGGGGAGCAATCAGCCCCAGCATTTT
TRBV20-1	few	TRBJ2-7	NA	CSARDPRGPTTYEQYF	TGCAGTGCTAGAGATCCACGGGGCCCTACCACCTACGAGCAGTACTTC
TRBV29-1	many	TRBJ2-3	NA	CSVYPGPNTDTQYF	TGCAGCGTTTACCCCGGGCCAAACACAGATACGCAGTATTTT
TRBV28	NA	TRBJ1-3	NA	CAGSTRQDSGNTIYF	TGTGCCGGCAGTACCAGACAGGACTCTGGAAACACCATATATTTT
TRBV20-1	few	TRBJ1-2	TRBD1	CSARRTGGANYGYTF	TGCAGTGCTAGGCGGACAGGGGGTGCGAACTATGGCTACACCTTC
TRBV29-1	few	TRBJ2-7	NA	CSVLTVLSYEQYF	TGCAGCGTTTTGACAGTGCTCTCCTACGAGCAGTACTTC
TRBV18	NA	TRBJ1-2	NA	CASSPAGLNYGYTF	TGTGCCAGCTCACCAGCCGGACTGAACTATGGCTACACCTTC
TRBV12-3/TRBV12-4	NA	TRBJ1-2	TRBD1	CASSLGQDLTYGYTF	TGTGCCAGCAGTCTAGGACAGGACCTTACTTATGGCTACACCTTC
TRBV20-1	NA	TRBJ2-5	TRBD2	CSATTGTSGQETQYF	TGCAGTGCCACGACCGGGACTAGCGGCCAAGAGACCCAGTACTTC
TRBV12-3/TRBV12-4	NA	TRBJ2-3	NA	CASSLWRRGTDTQYF	TGTGCCAGCAGTTTATGGAGGAGGGGCACAGATACGCAGTATTTT
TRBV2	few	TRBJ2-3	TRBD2	CASAGLAGGADTQYF	TGTGCCAGCGCAGGACTAGCGGGAGGGGCAGATACGCAGTATTTT
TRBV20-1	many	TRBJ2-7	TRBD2	CSASVTSIGYEQYF	TGCAGTGCTAGTGTGACTAGCATTGGGTACGAGCAGTACTTC
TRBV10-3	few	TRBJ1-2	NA	CAIKGSLLTDNYGYTF	TGTGCCATCAAAGGGTCCCTCCTGACAGACAACTATGGCTACACCTTC
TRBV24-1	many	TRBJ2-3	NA	CATSDFRSGTSTDTQYF	TGTGCCACCAGTGATTTTAGGAGCGGGACAAGCACAGATACGCAGTATTTT
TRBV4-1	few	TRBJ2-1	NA	CASSLRAAYEQFF	TGCGCCAGCAGCCTGCGGGCCGCGTATGAGCAGTTCTTC
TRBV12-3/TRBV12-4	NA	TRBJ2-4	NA	CASRRDTRGIQYF	TGTGCCAGCAGACGTGACACCCGGGGCATTCAGTACTTC
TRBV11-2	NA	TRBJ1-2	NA	CASSSNRGLFSYGYTF	TGTGCCAGCAGCTCAAACAGAGGACTGTTCAGCTATGGCTACACCTTC
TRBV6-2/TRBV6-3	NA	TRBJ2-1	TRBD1	CTSRSDRVGEQFF	TGTACCAGCAGATCCGACAGGGTCGGTGAGCAGTTCTTC
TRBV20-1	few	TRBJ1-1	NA	CSARAPADAFF	TGCAGTGCCCGAGCCCCGGCGGACGCTTTCTTT
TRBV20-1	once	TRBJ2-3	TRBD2	CGVPSGTSGSRTDTQYF	TGCGGTGTCCCAAGCGGGACTAGCGGGAGCCGCACAGATACGCAGTATTTT
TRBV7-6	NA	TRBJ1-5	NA	CASSLSLSADQPQHF	TGTGCCAGCAGCTTAAGTCTTTCAGCTGATCAGCCCCAGCATTTT
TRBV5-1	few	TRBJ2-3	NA	CASSLIGADSTDTQYF	TGCGCCAGCAGCTTGATAGGAGCAGATAGCACAGATACGCAGTATTTT
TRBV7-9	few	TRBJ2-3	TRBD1	CASSLDRTGPTDTQYF	TGTGCCAGCAGCTTAGATAGGACAGGTCCTACAGATACGCAGTATTTT